This T cell receptor (beta chain) was sequenced for a study of CD8 T cells in ankylosing spondylitis. The study's findings and limits: Some of the motif variants had earlier been found in reactive arthritis patients' fluid and blood. A TCR beta motif of several highly homologous variants seemed to mark ankylosing spondylitis blood.

This clonotype was counted ten times or more. The target antigen is unknown. TCRdb redid the calling of the 5' RACE reads with MiXCR, one entry per CDR3 protein. Of about 510,000 distinct CDR3 sequences in the sample, under 5.5% were seen once. The CDR3 is 16 amino acids. V was pared by 0 bases and J by 4 bases, with 13 bases between. The germline V gene has CDR1 MNHEY and CDR2 SVGAGI. This sequence joins TRBV6-5 and TRBJ1-5; possibly TRBD1 for D (5 bases). The receptor was derived from a male donor with ankylosing spondylitis. The sample taken for sequencing was blood, either unsorted or a sorted T cell fraction (not recorded which). The chain's CDR3 is CASSYSPGVKNQPQHF. The CDR3 DNA reads as TGTGCCAGCAGTTACTCTCCGGGGGTGAAGAATCAGCCCCAGCATTTT.